This TCR beta chain was recorded in a study of regulatory T cells in long-lasting Graves disease. With iRepertoire HTBI primers and Arm-PCR of CDR3 regions, TCR beta libraries were built. TCRdb reanalysed the multiplex PCR reads using MiXCR and keeps one entry per CDR3 protein. The repertoire holds 250,000 to 300,000 distinct CDR3 sequences, with 22% as singletons. Germline V gene lookup returns CDR1 SQVTM and CDR2 ANQGSEA. Trimming took 4 bases from V and 4 from J, leaving 10 bases between them. The CDR3 runs to 12 residues. The time point here: persistent/refractory GD, antithyroid drugs over 5 years with positive TRAb. RNA extracted from PBMCs served as the sequencing template.

The clonotype comes from a female donor with Graves disease. Sequencing used peripheral blood mononuclear cells (PBMCs), obtained when the disease was refractory, from a patient treated with antithyroid drugs. The rearrangement links TRBV29-1 to TRBJ1-1, with D perhaps matching TRBD1 (5 bases). The CDR3 DNA is TGCAGCGTTGCAGGGACGGGCACTGAAGCTTTCTTT. Encoded protein: CSVAGTGTEAFF.